These 30 T cell receptor beta chains were all obtained from the same sample, sequenced in a study of OX40 agonist ivuxolimab in advanced cancers. Libraries were prepared by immunoSEQ multiplex PCR; TCRdb keeps only in-frame clonotypes and omits some of them. Of under 35,000 clones listed, roughly 82% are singletons. The material was CD4+ or CD8+ T cells sorted from blood, obtained in a trial of the OX40 agonist ivuxolimab. The source is an adult with an advanced solid tumor such as melanoma, head and neck, liver or kidney cancer.

The chain employs TRBV5-5 and TRBJ2-7; D is undetermined. Between the trimmed V and J ends, which lost 4 bases and 5 bases, there was a span of 16 bases. The germline CDR1 and CDR2 sequences are SGHKS and YYEKEE (reference sequence). The CDR3 covers 14 residues. The CDR3 loop is CASSRTVGYNEQYF. The CDR3 DNA sequence: TGTGCCAGCAGCCGCACTGTGGGTTACAACGAGCAGTACTTC. The full variable domain, completed using reference TRBV5-5 and TRBJ2-7, is DAGVTQSPTHLIKTRGQQVTLRCSPISGHKSVSWYQQVLGQGPQFIFQYYEKEERGRGNFPDRFSARQFPNYSSELNVNALLLGDSALYLCASSRTVGYNEQYFGPGTRLTVT.

The chain links TRBV9 to TRBJ2-5; D not certain. V gave up 6 bases and J gave up 5 bases, with 20 bases separating them. CDR1 SGDLS and CDR2 YYNGEE come from the germline V gene. There are 15 residues in the CDR3. In nucleotides, the CDR3 is TGTGCCAGCACCTCAAGCCTTGGGGATATGGAGACCCAGTACTTC. It is translated as CASTSSLGDMETQYF.

This chain joins TRBV9 and TRBJ2-5, with TRBD2 matching over 7 bases. V was clipped by 4 bases and J by 5 bases; unmatched bases: 8. The CDR3 has 14 residues. The germline V gene has CDR1 SGDLS and CDR2 YYNGEE. The CDR3 nucleotides are TGTGCCAGCAGCCCCGGACGGGGGGTGGAGACCCAGTACTTC. Translating it yields CASSPGRGVETQYF.

The V call is TRBV19, the J call TRBJ2-3; 12 positions agree with TRBD2. This CDR3 contains 15 residues. The germline CDR1 and CDR2 sequences are LNHDA and SQIVND (reference sequence). J lost 1 base, V lost 8 bases, and 4 bases had no gene match. The CDR3 DNA follows: TGTGCCAGTGACCTAGCGGGAGGGGGCACAGATACGCAGTATTTT. It is translated as CASDLAGGGTDTQYF. Using reference TRBV19 and TRBJ2-3 for the parts outside the CDR3, the full variable domain is DGGITQSPKYLFRKEGQNVTLSCEQNLNHDAMYWYRQDPGQGLRLIYYSQIVNDFQKGDIAEGYSVSREKKESFPLTVTSAQKNPTAFYLCASDLAGGGTDTQYFGPGTRLTVL.

The rearrangement uses TRBV9 and TRBJ1-1; D not resolved. This CDR3 is built from 14 residues. Germline CDR1 and CDR2: SGDLS and YYNGEE. The ends were cut back, 4 bases at V and 3 bases at J, with 13 bases in the middle. CDR3 sequence (DNA): TGTGCCAGCAGCTCGCCCCGGGTCCACACTGAAGCTTTCTTT. Translating gives CASSSPRVHTEAFF.

The chain has TRBV6-5 and TRBJ1-1; possible D gene TRBD1, 5 bases. CDR3 length: 15 amino acids. Deletions cut 0 bases from V and 0 bases from J, with 8 bases between. From germline, CDR1 is MNHEY and CDR2 SVGAGI. CDR3 nucleotides: TGTGCCAGCAGTTACTCGAGGGGTTTGAACACTGAAGCTTTCTTT. This sequence encodes CASSYSRGLNTEAFF.

In this sample, this clone turned up once. The chain links TRBV27 to TRBJ1-5; possibly TRBD1 for D (5 bases). Deletions cut 4 bases from V and 5 bases from J, with 15 bases between. CDR3 length equals 15 residues. The germline CDR1 and CDR2 sequences are MNHEY and SMNVEV (reference sequence). The CDR3 DNA follows: TGTGCCAGCAGTTCCTCGGGACGGAGGGATCAGCCCCAGCATTTT. Amino acids: CASSSSGRRDQPQHF.

This clone was seen a single time. CDR3 sequence (DNA): TGCAGCGTTGACACCCAAGGTACGGGTAATGAGCAGTTCTTC. Translated, it gives CSVDTQGTGNEQFF. The chain joins TRBV29-1 to TRBJ2-1; D gene unclear. V shed 3 bases and J shed 7 bases, with 16 bases lying between them. There are 14 residues in the CDR3. CDR1 is SQVTM, CDR2 ANQGSEA, per germline.

J is TRBJ1-5 and V is TRBV30; 10 nucleotides align to TRBD1. This CDR3 spans 15 amino acids. From germline, CDR1 is GTSNPN and CDR2 SVGIG (reference sequence). The trim removed 5 bases at V and 2 bases at J, leaving 6 bases unmatched. The CDR3 coding sequence is TGTGCCTGGTGTGACAGGGGGCTAGGCAATCAGCCCCAGCATTTT. This gives the protein CAWCDRGLGNQPQHF.

The rearrangement joins TRBV7-3 to TRBJ1-1; a possible D gene is TRBD1 (5 bases). With 1 base removed from V and 3 bases from J, the gap between germline ends came to 9 bases. The germline gives CDR1 SGHTA, CDR2 FQGTGA. The CDR3 contains 14 residues. The CDR3 region is CASSLMVGDTEAFF. The DNA for the CDR3 is TGTGCCAGCAGCTTAATGGTAGGGGACACTGAAGCTTTCTTT.

V is TRBV5-5 and J is TRBJ1-4; D remains ambiguous. Germline CDR1 and CDR2: SGHKS and YYEKEE (reference sequence). Trimming took 2 bases from V and 7 from J, leaving 9 bases between them. The CDR3 spans 13 residues. The CDR3 reads CASSFEGSEKLFF. The DNA of the CDR3 is TGTGCCAGCAGCTTCGAGGGTAGTGAAAAACTGTTTTTT.

This chain connects TRBV11-2 to TRBJ2-1; no definite D call. Trimming stripped 3 bases from V and 7 bases from J, with 13 bases between. This CDR3 region has 14 residues. CDR1 is SGHAT, CDR2 FQNNGV, per germline. The CDR3 coding sequence is TGTGCCAGCAGCTTTCGGGTCCTGTGGAATGAGCAGTTCTTC. The encoded protein is CASSFRVLWNEQFF.

The sample holds a few counts of this clone. The V gene is TRBV15, the J gene TRBJ2-7; D ambiguous. Germline assignment: CDR1 LNHNV and CDR2 YYDKDF (reference sequence). The ends were cut back, 0 bases at V and 1 base at J, with 13 bases in the middle. CDR3 length: 16 residues. CDR3 residues: CATSRDYLAQSYEQYF. CDR3 bases: TGTGCCACCAGCAGAGATTATTTGGCCCAGTCCTACGAGCAGTACTTC.

V and J are TRBV6-5 and TRBJ2-7; D unresolved. Germline loops: CDR1 MNHEY, CDR2 SVGAGI. V shed 5 bases and J shed 6 bases, with 8 bases lying between them. The CDR3 length is 11 residues. The CDR3 region has the DNA TGTGCCAGCAGTGCTGGTAGCGAGCAGTACTTC. Residues: CASSAGSEQYF.

This chain joins TRBV7-8 and TRBJ1-3; D ambiguous. V shed 1 base and J shed 0 bases, with 4 bases lying between them. Germline lookup yields CDR1 SGHVS and CDR2 FQNEAQ. This CDR3 comprises 14 residues. CDR3 amino acids: CASSLDLSGNTIYF. In DNA, the CDR3 is TGTGCCAGCAGCTTAGACCTCTCTGGAAACACCATATATTTT. Supplemented by reference TRBV7-8 and TRBJ1-3, the full variable domain reads GAGVSQSPRYKVAKRGQDVALRCDPISGHVSLFWYQQALGQGPEFLTYFQNEAQLDKSGLPSDRFFAERPEGSVSTLKIQRTQQEDSAVYLCASSLDLSGNTIYFGEGSWLTVV.

CDR3 sequence: CASKSTAPYEQYF. In DNA, the CDR3 is TGTGCCAGCAAGTCGACAGCCCCCTACGAGCAGTACTTC. V gene TRBV28 combines with J gene TRBJ2-7, with D perhaps matching TRBD1 (5 bases). The CDR3 contains 13 residues. Per the germline V gene, CDR1 is MDHEN and CDR2 is SYDVKM. The ends were cut back, 7 bases at V and 2 bases at J, with 12 bases in the middle.

This sequence joins TRBV14 and TRBJ2-1; 7 bases fit TRBD2. V was pared by 4 bases and J by 6 bases, with 9 bases of the junction left unmatched. Germline V gives CDR1 SGHDN, CDR2 FVKESK. This CDR3 comprises 15 residues. The CDR3 DNA sequence: TGTGCCAGCAGCCCGATAACCGGGACTACCAATGAGCAGTTCTTC. Translation gives CASSPITGTTNEQFF.

The rearrangement joins TRBV4-1 to TRBJ1-1; 7 bases agree with TRBD1. The CDR3 extends over 15 amino acids. V lost 0 bases and J lost 5; bases outside the gene matches: 6. The germline CDR1 and CDR2 sequences are MGHRA and YSYEKL. The CDR3 DNA sequence: TGCGCCAGCAGCCAAGAGACAGGGAGAGGGACTGAAGCTTTCTTT. Translating gives CASSQETGRGTEAFF.

CDR3 sequence: CASSKVVGKAHEQYF. Written as DNA, the CDR3 is TGTGCCAGCAGCAAAGTGGTAGGGAAGGCACACGAGCAGTACTTC. The rearrangement joins TRBV14 to TRBJ2-7; D call uncertain. V lost 5 bases and J 5 bases, leaving 19 bases between the germline ends. CDR1 SGHDN and CDR2 FVKESK come from the germline V gene. The CDR3 runs to 15 residues.

The chain recombines TRBV6-5 with TRBJ2-7, with TRBD1 as a possible D gene (5 bases). The germline V and J ends were trimmed by 0 bases and 6 bases, with 12 bases remaining between them. This CDR3 has 14 residues. CDR1 MNHEY and CDR2 SVGAGI come from the germline V gene. The CDR3 bases are TGTGCCAGCAGTTACTCTTACGTAGGGGCCGAGCAGTACTTC. The encoded protein is CASSYSYVGAEQYF.

CDR3 amino acids: CASTPDRGLNYGYTF. The CDR3 DNA is TGTGCCAGTACCCCGGACAGGGGACTTAACTATGGCTACACCTTC. V is TRBV19 and J is TRBJ1-2; TRBD1 agrees at 9 bases. CDR1 and CDR2 (germline): LNHDA, SQIVND (reference sequence). The J segment lost 1 base and the V segment lost 7 bases, leaving 7 bases of the junction unmatched. This CDR3 is built from 15 residues. Looking up the rest from reference TRBV19 and TRBJ1-2 gives the full variable domain: DGGITQSPKYLFRKEGQNVTLSCEQNLNHDAMYWYRQDPGQGLRLIYYSQIVNDFQKGDIAEGYSVSREKKESFPLTVTSAQKNPTAFYLCASTPDRGLNYGYTFGSGTRLTVV.

The chain joins TRBV28 to TRBJ1-1, with TRBD1 matching over 7 bases. The V segment lost 5 bases and the J segment 6 bases; nucleotides outside the gene matches: 12. This CDR3 has 15 amino acids. CDR1 and CDR2 (germline): MDHEN, SYDVKM. Written as DNA, the CDR3 is TGTGCCAGCAGTCCCCTGACAGGGCGTATCCCTGAAGCTTTCTTT. Translated, it gives CASSPLTGRIPEAFF. The full variable domain, completed using reference TRBV28 and TRBJ1-1, is DVKVTQSSRYLVKRTGEKVFLECVQDMDHENMFWYRQDPGLGLRLIYFSYDVKMKEKGDIPEGYSVSREKKERFSLILESASTNQTSMYLCASSPLTGRIPEAFFGQGTRLTVV.

This clone has only one observation. The genes are TRBV28 and TRBJ1-2, with D unclear. The length of the CDR3 is 11 residues. V lost 8 bases and J 2 bases, leaving 6 bases between the germline ends. Germline loops: CDR1 MDHEN, CDR2 SYDVKM. The CDR3 loop is CASSGNYGYTF. The DNA of the CDR3 is TGTGCCAGCTCAGGAAACTATGGCTACACCTTC.

The rearrangement uses TRBV19 and TRBJ1-5; no clear D. V gave up 0 bases and J gave up 3 bases, with 18 bases separating them. CDR1 LNHDA and CDR2 SQIVND come from the germline V gene (reference sequence). This CDR3 has 18 residues. CDR3 bases: TGTGCCAGTAGTATAGATCGTTTTGGGGAGGGTCTCAATCAGCCCCAGCATTTT. Translation gives CASSIDRFGEGLNQPQHF.

In this sample, this clone turned up once. CDR3 bases: TGTGCCTGGAGAGAGACCGGTATCGGGGGCTACACCTTC. Amino acid sequence: CAWRETGIGGYTF. This chain uses TRBV30 with TRBJ1-2; D not resolved. The CDR3 totals 13 residues. The ends were cut back, 3 bases at V and 8 bases at J, with 16 bases in the middle. In germline, CDR1 is GTSNPN, CDR2 SVGIG (reference sequence).

The V call is TRBV4-1, the J call TRBJ1-5; D unclear. The CDR3 runs 14 residues. The V gene's germline CDR1 is MGHRA and CDR2 YSYEKL. V was clipped by 0 bases and J by 7 bases, with 10 bases between them. This CDR3 is CASSQDRVGQPQHF. In DNA form, the CDR3 reads TGCGCCAGCAGCCAAGATAGGGTAGGACAGCCCCAGCATTTT.

This sequence joins TRBV28 and TRBJ2-7; D is unresolved. Trimming left V 5 bases short and J 2 bases short, with 4 bases between. The CDR3 totals 11 residues. Germline values: CDR1 MDHEN, CDR2 SYDVKM. Here the CDR3 reads CASSSTYEQYF. In DNA form, the CDR3 reads TGTGCCAGCAGTAGTACCTACGAGCAGTACTTC. Full variable domain (outside the CDR3, taken from reference TRBV28 and TRBJ2-7): DVKVTQSSRYLVKRTGEKVFLECVQDMDHENMFWYRQDPGLGLRLIYFSYDVKMKEKGDIPEGYSVSREKKERFSLILESASTNQTSMYLCASSSTYEQYFGPGTRLTVT.

The chain uses TRBV7-9 and TRBJ1-3, with D perhaps matching TRBD1 (5 bases). Between the trimmed V and J ends, which lost 2 bases and 3 bases, there was a span of 5 bases. Germline V gene lookup returns CDR1 SEHNR and CDR2 FQNEAQ (reference sequence). The CDR3 covers 13 residues. CDR3 sequence reads: CASSLQGGNTIYF. CDR3 DNA: TGTGCCAGCAGCTTACAGGGTGGAAACACCATATATTTT.

This clone occurred a few times. The chain combines TRBV15 with TRBJ2-3; D ambiguous. The CDR3 is 14 amino acids. Per the germline V gene, CDR1 is LNHNV and CDR2 is YYDKDF (reference sequence). Trimming removed 2 bases at V and 4 bases at J, with 10 bases between. In nucleotides, the CDR3 is TGTGCCACCAGCAGAAGGTACTCTGCAGATACGCAGTATTTT. Residues: CATSRRYSADTQYF.

The sample holds one count of this clone. The CDR3 protein is CASRQQGSTGQFF. CDR3 DNA: TGTGCCAGCAGACAACAGGGGAGCACAGGGCAGTTCTTC. V is TRBV6-5 and J is TRBJ2-1, with 7 bases aligning to TRBD1. The V gene's germline CDR1 is MNHEY and CDR2 SVGAGI. After removal of 6 bases from V and 12 bases from J, the junction contained 11 bases not matched to a gene. The CDR3 consists of 13 residues.